This is a list of T cell receptor beta chains from one sample in a study of T cell repertoires in aging, cancer and after chemotherapy. TCRdb analysed the multiplex PCR reads with MiXCR anew, one entry per CDR3 protein. The sample lists roughly 8,600 distinct CDR3 sequences; roughly 25% were seen once. Sequenced sample: blood. The receptors stem from a human donor with a blood cancer. Both conserved end residues are part of each CDR3. The order of the fields is clone size, V gene, CDR3 protein. Size values are once, few and many counts, or a class for expanded clones, and some rows have none.

few | TRBV6-2/TRBV6-3 | CASSYSNTRYEQYF
medium-sized | TRBV30 | CAWDSYGYTF
NA | TRBV7-2 | CASSLLAGGGDTQYF
NA | TRBV30 | CAWSNGQGGTGELFF
medium-sized | TRBV27 | CASSPLGDGYTF
medium-sized | TRBV27 | CASSLFAGGGYEQYF
NA | TRBV28 | CASSRVVSGELFF
NA | TRBV7-3 | CASSFQGASDTQYF
few | TRBV20-1 | CSARDGPYEQYF
NA | TRBV28 | CASSLGFNEQFF
NA | TRBV7-9 | CASSSSSYEQYF
few | TRBV20-1 | CSARGLANNEQFF
medium-sized | TRBV19 | CASSALENSPLHF
medium-sized | TRBV19 | CASSKAGEETQYF
few | TRBV28 | CASSLLTGGEGAYGYTF
medium-sized | TRBV15 | CATSVGLAYEQYF
NA | TRBV7-2 | CASRGVGGGGRDEQFF
medium-sized | TRBV7-6 | CASSLGQGDYEQYF
medium-sized | TRBV19 | CASTTGARPTDTQYF
NA | TRBV4-3 | CASSHDGETGWYYTDTQYF
medium-sized | TRBV6-2/TRBV6-3 | CASRHGSGQQFF
few | TRBV7-2 | CASSLSVLDTQYF
NA | TRBV19 | CASLIDGLASYNEQFF
few | TRBV27 | CASSPGQRYQPQHF
NA | TRBV20-1 | CSAIQEQSTQPQHF
medium-sized | TRBV6-1 | CASSVVDGLGASVGNTIYF
medium-sized | TRBV15 | CATSRGALGRSYEQYF
NA | TRBV6-2/TRBV6-3 | CASSYPPLLLGAFF
NA | TRBV7-9 | CASSLRGRDTIYF
NA | TRBV5-1 | CASSIASETGELFF
medium-sized | TRBV30 | CAWSTDEYEQYF
medium-sized | TRBV30 | CAWSVSGTYNEQFF